The 20 T cell receptor beta chains listed next were all sequenced from one sample in a study of OX40 agonist ivuxolimab in advanced cancers. Profiled with immunoSEQ multiplex PCR; TCRdb holds only in-frame clones, not every one. The sample records more than 75,000 clones, around 89% being singletons. Here the sequenced sample was CD4+ or CD8+ T cells sorted from blood, taken in a trial of the OX40 agonist ivuxolimab. The source of these receptors is an adult with an advanced solid tumor such as melanoma, head and neck, liver or kidney cancer.

The chain carries TRBV18 and TRBJ1-1, with D possibly TRBD1 on 5 matching bases. V dropped 3 bases and J dropped 7 bases, with 9 bases sitting between them. The CDR3 consists of 12 residues. Germline CDR1 KGHSH, CDR2 LQKENI. This chain's CDR3 is CASSPRGYEAFF. The CDR3 bases are TGTGCCAGCTCACCGAGGGGTTATGAAGCTTTCTTT.

The V call is TRBV13, the J call TRBJ2-7; D gene uncertain. Germline V lookup: CDR1 PRHDT, CDR2 FYEKMQ (reference sequence). Trimming cost V 0 bases and J 2 bases, with 8 bases left between them. This CDR3 has 14 amino acids. Written as DNA, the CDR3 is TGTGCCAGCAGCTTAGGGCCTACCGCCTACGAGCAGTACTTC. Translating it yields CASSLGPTAYEQYF.

This chain joins TRBV7-2 and TRBJ1-2; tentatively, D is TRBD1 (6 bases). V lost 3 bases and J lost 0, with 8 bases in between. The CDR3 is 14 amino acids. Germline-derived CDR1 and CDR2 are SGHTA and FQGNSA. CDR3 DNA: TGTGCCAGCAGCTTGGGGGCCGCTAACTATGGCTACACCTTC. Its protein product is CASSLGAANYGYTF.

This clone was observed a handful of times. V is TRBV27 and J is TRBJ2-7; 11 nucleotides agree with TRBD2. This CDR3 is built from 13 residues. Per germline, CDR1 MNHEY and CDR2 SMNVEV (reference sequence). V lost 10 bases to trimming and J lost 2 bases; unmatched junction nucleotides: 4. The CDR3 nucleotides are TGTGCCACCCGACTAGCGGGACCCTACGAGCAGTACTTC. Protein product: CATRLAGPYEQYF.

The chain carries TRBV5-1 and TRBJ2-3; 14 bases are shared with TRBD2. The ends lost 4 bases at V and 0 bases at J; junction bases unmatched: 16. This CDR3 region has 21 residues. In germline, CDR1 is SGHRS, CDR2 YFSETQ. In DNA, the CDR3 is TGCGCCAGCAGCGGACCAGGTCCGGGACTAGCGGGAGCTATCAGCACAGATACGCAGTATTTT. Its translation: CASSGPGPGLAGAISTDTQYF.

This sequence joins TRBV2 and TRBJ1-4, with 7 bases lining up with TRBD1. The J segment lost 0 bases and the V segment lost 6 bases, leaving 10 bases of the junction unmatched. The CDR3 spans 17 residues. Germline V CDR1 and CDR2: SNHLY, FYNNEI. For the CDR3, the DNA is TGTGCCAGCAGCGTACTTCGGACAGGATCAACTAATGAAAAACTGTTTTTT. This encodes CASSVLRTGSTNEKLFF. Filled out from reference TRBV2 and TRBJ1-4, the complete variable domain reads EPEVTQTPSHQVTQMGQEVILRCVPISNHLYFYWYRQILGQKVEFLVSFYNNEISEKSEIFDDQFSVERPDGSNFTLKIRSTKLEDSAMYFCASSVLRTGSTNEKLFFGSGTQLSVL.

The V call is TRBV6-5, the J call TRBJ2-7; 11 bases are a match to TRBD1. This CDR3 is built from 15 residues. Germline loops: CDR1 MNHEY, CDR2 SVGAGI. Trimming at V came to 4 bases and at J to 1 base, leaving 3 bases not matched to a gene. CDR3 nucleotides: TGTGCCAGCAGTTCGGGGGACAGGGGGTCCTACGAGCAGTACTTC. It is translated as CASSSGDRGSYEQYF.

The rearrangement links TRBV7-9 to TRBJ2-1; 13 bases fit TRBD2. J lost 9 bases, V lost 5 bases, and 10 bases had no gene match. The CDR3 covers 16 residues. CDR1 is SEHNR and CDR2 is FQNEAQ in the germline V gene (reference sequence). The CDR3 sequence is CASSQTGLAGVGEQFF. The CDR3 bases are TGTGCCAGCAGCCAGACCGGACTAGCGGGAGTCGGTGAGCAGTTCTTC.

This clone was observed many times. The chain is built from TRBV6-4 and TRBJ1-5; no clear D gene. The CDR3 runs 14 residues. Germline V CDR1 and CDR2: MRHNA, SNTAGT. V lost 5 bases and J 0 bases, leaving 8 bases between the germline ends. CDR3 DNA: TGTGCCAGCAGTCCGGAAGATAGCAATCAGCCCCAGCATTTT. Translated, it gives CASSPEDSNQPQHF.

The CDR3 is CASSWQGENEKLFF. As DNA, the CDR3 is TGTGCCAGCAGTTGGCAGGGAGAGAATGAAAAACTGTTTTTT. The gene calls are TRBV28 and TRBJ1-4; D may be TRBD1 (5 bases). Germline V gene sequence: CDR1 MDHEN, CDR2 SYDVKM. CDR3 size: 14 residues. With 4 bases removed from V and 5 bases from J, the gap between germline ends came to 11 bases.

This chain connects TRBV28 to TRBJ2-2; 9 bases agree with TRBD2. The CDR3 is made up of 16 amino acids. The V segment lost 6 bases and the J segment 5 bases; nucleotides outside the gene matches: 10. Per the germline V gene, CDR1 is MDHEN and CDR2 is SYDVKM. The DNA of the CDR3 is TGTGCCAGCAGGTCGGCGGCGGGAGGGGGAACCGGGGAGCTGTTTTTT. Its translation: CASRSAAGGGTGELFF.

This chain joins TRBV27 and TRBJ1-3; 9 nucleotides line up with TRBD1. Trimming removed 6 bases from V and 0 bases from J; junction bases left unmatched: 6. The CDR3 has 16 residues. The germline gives CDR1 MNHEY, CDR2 SMNVEV (reference sequence). The CDR3 DNA follows: TGTGCCAGCAGGACGGGACAGGGAAGCTCTGGAAACACCATATATTTT. Protein sequence: CASRTGQGSSGNTIYF.

V usage is TRBV5-6 and J usage is TRBJ1-5, with D possibly being TRBD1 (5 bases). V lost 7 bases and J lost 1, with 18 bases in between. The CDR3 length is 16 residues. The germline V gene has CDR1 SGHDT and CDR2 YYEEEE. CDR3 amino acids: CASHVGGGTSNQPQHF. The CDR3 DNA sequence: TGTGCCAGCCACGTGGGGGGAGGAACGAGCAATCAGCCCCAGCATTTT.

J is TRBJ1-4 and V is TRBV28; D may be TRBD1 (5 bases). The germline CDR1 and CDR2 sequences are MDHEN and SYDVKM. With 2 bases removed from V and 3 bases from J, the gap between germline ends came to 10 bases. The CDR3 extends over 15 amino acids. The chain's CDR3 is CASSLAGVSNEKLFF. For the CDR3, the DNA is TGTGCCAGCAGTTTAGCGGGGGTATCTAATGAAAAACTGTTTTTT.

The chain employs TRBV6-1 and TRBJ2-2; D remains ambiguous. Germline assignment: CDR1 MNHNS and CDR2 SASEGT. The V gene lost 2 bases and the J gene lost 0 bases, with 10 bases spanning the gap. The CDR3 has 16 residues. CDR3 DNA sequence: TGTGCCAGCAGTGAACCAGATTACGCGAACACCGGGGAGCTGTTTTTT. This encodes CASSEPDYANTGELFF.

J is TRBJ2-5 and V is TRBV13; D may be TRBD2 (5 bases). V dropped 5 bases and J dropped 5 bases, with 15 bases sitting between them. Germline loops: CDR1 PRHDT, CDR2 FYEKMQ (reference sequence). The CDR3 covers 14 residues. DNA for the CDR3: TGTGCCAGCAGCAAGCGGTTTTTGAGGGAGACCCAGTACTTC. Translation gives CASSKRFLRETQYF.

The chain uses TRBV11-3 and TRBJ1-4; 7 bases match TRBD1. This CDR3 spans 14 amino acids. Per the germline V gene, CDR1 is SGHNT and CDR2 is YENEEA. Trimming removed 5 bases from V and 7 bases from J; junction bases left unmatched: 7. DNA for the CDR3: TGTGCCAGCAGCGAAAGACAGGGAAGTGAAAAACTGTTTTTT. It specifies CASSERQGSEKLFF.

This chain connects TRBV19 to TRBJ2-5; D gene uncertain. Germline V gives CDR1 LNHDA, CDR2 SQIVND (reference sequence). The ends were cut back, 5 bases at V and 4 bases at J, with 11 bases in the middle. CDR3 length: 13 amino acids. CDR3 residues: CASSSIGPETQYF. Here the CDR3 DNA reads TGTGCCAGTAGTTCGATCGGCCCAGAGACCCAGTACTTC.

The rearrangement links TRBV5-1 to TRBJ1-5; TRBD1 might be the D (6 bases). CDR1 is SGHRS and CDR2 is YFSETQ in the germline V gene. V lost 4 bases, J lost 5 bases, and 13 bases lay in between. This CDR3 has 14 amino acids. The CDR3 nucleotides read TGCGCCAGCAGCCCATGGGGGGGCGATCAGCCCCAGCATTTT. Its translation is CASSPWGGDQPQHF.

The genes are TRBV2 and TRBJ1-2; no definite D call. Trimming stripped 8 bases from V and 4 bases from J, with 14 bases between. CDR3 length: 13 amino acids. Germline V gives CDR1 SNHLY, CDR2 FYNNEI. CDR3 nucleotide sequence: TGTGCCAGCCCGTCGCGGCGGGGCTATGGCTACACCTTC. Translation: CASPSRRGYGYTF. The full variable domain, rest sourced from reference TRBV2 and TRBJ1-2, is EPEVTQTPSHQVTQMGQEVILRCVPISNHLYFYWYRQILGQKVEFLVSFYNNEISEKSEIFDDQFSVERPDGSNFTLKIRSTKLEDSAMYFCASPSRRGYGYTFGSGTRLTVV.